A selection of T cell receptor beta chains follows, all from one sample in a study of cytomegalovirus exposure and HLA in healthy donors. The data were produced by immunoSEQ multiplex PCR, yet TCRdb's version contains in-frame clones alone and is incomplete. The table records some 150,000 clones, roughly 73% of them present only once. Sequencing input: PBMCs. Receptors were obtained from a female donor in good health and CMV-seronegative. Each CDR3 is given with its conserved first and last residue. Fields, in order: V gene, D gene, clone size, J gene, CDR3 protein, CDR3 DNA. D genes are given only for firm matches. Expanded clones get a size class; other rows say once, few or many, or leave the size out.

v_gene: TRBV11-3; d_gene: NA; abundance: NA; j_gene: TRBJ1-1; CDR3aa: CASSLNSGWNTEAFF; CDR3nt: TGTGCCAGCAGCTTAAACTCGGGATGGAACACTGAAGCTTTCTTT
v_gene: TRBV15; d_gene: NA; abundance: NA; j_gene: TRBJ1-2; CDR3aa: CATSRGLQGTNYGYTF; CDR3nt: TGTGCCACCAGCAGAGGCCTCCAGGGGACTAACTATGGCTACACCTTC
v_gene: TRBV7-9; d_gene: NA; abundance: few; j_gene: TRBJ1-2; CDR3aa: CASSPRTEANYGYTF; CDR3nt: TGTGCCAGCAGCCCGCGGACAGAAGCTAACTATGGCTACACCTTC
v_gene: TRBV27; d_gene: TRBD1; abundance: NA; j_gene: TRBJ1-6; CDR3aa: CASSRKTGGSYNSPLHF; CDR3nt: TGTGCCAGCAGTCGAAAGACAGGGGGCTCCTATAATTCACCCCTCCACTTT
v_gene: TRBV5-1; d_gene: TRBD1; abundance: NA; j_gene: TRBJ2-7; CDR3aa: CASSSTGSSYEQYF; CDR3nt: TGCGCCAGCAGCTCGACAGGGAGCTCCTACGAGCAGTACTTC
v_gene: TRBV5-1; d_gene: NA; abundance: NA; j_gene: TRBJ2-7; CDR3aa: CASSVFQGTSYEQYF; CDR3nt: TGCGCCAGCAGCGTGTTTCAGGGGACCTCCTACGAGCAGTACTTC
v_gene: TRBV7-8; d_gene: TRBD1; abundance: NA; j_gene: TRBJ1-5; CDR3aa: CASSSTGSGNQPQHF; CDR3nt: TGTGCCAGCAGCTCGACAGGGTCGGGCAATCAGCCCCAGCATTTT
v_gene: TRBV5-4; d_gene: NA; abundance: NA; j_gene: TRBJ2-2; CDR3aa: CASTQGTNTGELFF; CDR3nt: TGTGCCAGCACCCAGGGAACGAACACCGGGGAGCTGTTTTTT
v_gene: TRBV11-3; d_gene: TRBD2; abundance: NA; j_gene: TRBJ2-7; CDR3aa: CASRAGLYEQYF; CDR3nt: TGTGCCAGCCGAGCGGGGCTCTACGAGCAGTACTTC
v_gene: TRBV6-5; d_gene: NA; abundance: NA; j_gene: TRBJ2-2; CDR3aa: CASSYGGDTGELFF; CDR3nt: TGTGCCAGCAGTTACGGAGGGGACACCGGGGAGCTGTTTTTT
v_gene: TRBV7-8; d_gene: NA; abundance: NA; j_gene: TRBJ1-5; CDR3aa: CASSSNRVSNQPQHF; CDR3nt: TGTGCCAGCAGCTCCAATCGGGTTAGCAATCAGCCCCAGCATTTT
v_gene: TRBV9; d_gene: TRBD2; abundance: NA; j_gene: TRBJ2-5; CDR3aa: CASSVEGGLAKETQYF; CDR3nt: TGTGCCAGCAGCGTAGAGGGTGGACTAGCGAAGGAGACCCAGTACTTC
v_gene: TRBV4-1; d_gene: TRBD1; abundance: NA; j_gene: TRBJ2-5; CDR3aa: CASSQLYRGTQETQYF; CDR3nt: TGCGCCAGCAGCCAGTTATACAGGGGGACTCAAGAGACCCAGTACTTC
v_gene: TRBV5-1; d_gene: TRBD1; abundance: NA; j_gene: TRBJ1-2; CDR3aa: CASSLALGTGRRYGYTF; CDR3nt: TGCGCCAGCAGCTTGGCCCTCGGGACAGGGAGACGGTATGGCTACACCTTC
v_gene: TRBV2; d_gene: TRBD2; abundance: NA; j_gene: TRBJ2-7; CDR3aa: CASIRLAGAYEQYF; CDR3nt: TGTGCCAGCATTAGACTAGCGGGAGCCTACGAGCAGTACTTC
v_gene: TRBV28; d_gene: NA; abundance: NA; j_gene: TRBJ1-4; CDR3aa: CASSSTGSIGEKLFF; CDR3nt: TGTGCCAGCAGCTCTACAGGGTCCATAGGTGAAAAACTGTTTTTT
v_gene: TRBV2; d_gene: TRBD2; abundance: NA; j_gene: TRBJ2-7; CDR3aa: CASYGGAREQYF; CDR3nt: TGTGCCAGCTACGGGGGGGCAAGGGAGCAGTACTTC
v_gene: TRBV6-5; d_gene: NA; abundance: NA; j_gene: TRBJ2-7; CDR3aa: CASSYSVTPSPYEQYF; CDR3nt: TGTGCCAGCAGTTACTCGGTCACACCTTCTCCCTACGAGCAGTACTTC
v_gene: TRBV28; d_gene: NA; abundance: NA; j_gene: TRBJ1-2; CDR3aa: CASSLRQDGYTF; CDR3nt: TGTGCCAGCAGTTTAAGACAGGATGGCTACACCTTC
v_gene: TRBV7-9; d_gene: TRBD1; abundance: once; j_gene: TRBJ2-7; CDR3aa: CASSLVGQITYEQYF; CDR3nt: TGTGCCAGCAGCTTAGTGGGACAGATTACCTACGAGCAGTACTTC
v_gene: TRBV7-9; d_gene: NA; abundance: NA; j_gene: TRBJ1-2; CDR3aa: CASSRGLF; CDR3nt: TGTGCCAGCAGCCGCGGACTTTTC
v_gene: TRBV7-9; d_gene: TRBD1; abundance: NA; j_gene: TRBJ2-1; CDR3aa: CASSPWTGRPYNEQFF; CDR3nt: TGTGCCAGCAGCCCCTGGACAGGGCGCCCTTACAATGAGCAGTTCTTC
v_gene: TRBV19; d_gene: TRBD1; abundance: NA; j_gene: TRBJ1-5; CDR3aa: CASSIGRGSNQPQHF; CDR3nt: TGTGCCAGTAGTATAGGCAGGGGGAGCAATCAGCCCCAGCATTTT
v_gene: TRBV11-3; d_gene: NA; abundance: NA; j_gene: TRBJ2-3; CDR3aa: CASSSGRQATDTQYF; CDR3nt: TGTGCCAGCAGCTCAGGTCGACAGGCAACAGATACGCAGTATTTT
v_gene: TRBV19; d_gene: TRBD2; abundance: NA; j_gene: TRBJ2-1; CDR3aa: CASSETSGSYNEQFF; CDR3nt: TGTGCCAGTAGCGAAACTAGCGGATCCTACAATGAGCAGTTCTTC
v_gene: TRBV2; d_gene: TRBD2; abundance: few; j_gene: TRBJ2-5; CDR3aa: CASSDTSGRGETQYF; CDR3nt: TGTGCCAGCAGTGACACTAGCGGGAGAGGGGAGACCCAGTACTTC
v_gene: TRBV5-1; d_gene: NA; abundance: once; j_gene: TRBJ1-1; CDR3aa: CASSLYSDTEAFF; CDR3nt: TGCGCCAGCAGCTTGTACTCTGACACTGAAGCTTTCTTT
v_gene: TRBV5-4; d_gene: TRBD2; abundance: NA; j_gene: TRBJ2-1; CDR3aa: CASSQSGLAGGRTYNEQFF; CDR3nt: TGTGCCAGCAGCCAATCGGGACTAGCGGGGGGTCGGACCTACAATGAGCAGTTCTTC
v_gene: TRBV7-2; d_gene: NA; abundance: NA; j_gene: TRBJ2-1; CDR3aa: CASSLTSSYNEQFF; CDR3nt: TGTGCCAGCAGCCTGACTAGCTCCTACAATGAGCAGTTCTTC
v_gene: TRBV2; d_gene: NA; abundance: NA; j_gene: TRBJ1-2; CDR3aa: CASTRQDYVYTF; CDR3nt: TGTGCCAGCACGCGGCAGGACTATGTCTACACCTTC
v_gene: TRBV30; d_gene: TRBD2; abundance: once; j_gene: TRBJ2-5; CDR3aa: CAWSGRGETQYF; CDR3nt: TGTGCCTGGAGTGGGCGGGGGGAGACCCAGTACTTC
v_gene: TRBV5-4; d_gene: TRBD2; abundance: NA; j_gene: TRBJ2-1; CDR3aa: CASSSASGGSYNEQFF; CDR3nt: TGTGCCAGCAGCTCTGCTAGCGGGGGCTCCTACAATGAGCAGTTCTTC
v_gene: TRBV6-5; d_gene: NA; abundance: NA; j_gene: TRBJ1-3; CDR3aa: CASSLTIPDTIYF; CDR3nt: TGTGCCAGCAGTTTAACAATCCCAGACACCATATATTTT
v_gene: TRBV18; d_gene: TRBD2; abundance: NA; j_gene: TRBJ2-3; CDR3aa: CASSPLSGGFLQDTQYF; CDR3nt: TGTGCCAGCTCACCACTTTCCGGGGGGTTTCTACAAGATACGCAGTATTTT
v_gene: TRBV27; d_gene: TRBD2; abundance: NA; j_gene: TRBJ2-7; CDR3aa: CASTPSIGLESPEQYF; CDR3nt: TGCGCCAGCACCCCAAGTATCGGACTAGAGTCGCCCGAGCAGTACTTC
v_gene: TRBV29-1; d_gene: TRBD1; abundance: NA; j_gene: TRBJ2-1; CDR3aa: CSVPGTEAYNEQFF; CDR3nt: TGCAGCGTGCCTGGGACAGAAGCCTACAATGAGCAGTTCTTC
v_gene: TRBV28; d_gene: NA; abundance: NA; j_gene: TRBJ2-7; CDR3aa: CASSSLYEQYF; CDR3nt: TGTGCCAGCAGTTCCCTCTACGAGCAGTACTTC
v_gene: TRBV5-1; d_gene: NA; abundance: NA; j_gene: TRBJ2-1; CDR3aa: CASSLPGSYNEQFF; CDR3nt: TGCGCCAGCAGCTTGCCGGGGTCCTACAATGAGCAGTTCTTC
v_gene: TRBV6-5; d_gene: NA; abundance: NA; j_gene: TRBJ1-1; CDR3aa: CASSYSTRGEAEAFF; CDR3nt: TGTGCCAGCAGTTACTCGACACGGGGGGAGGCTGAAGCTTTCTTT
v_gene: TRBV2; d_gene: TRBD1; abundance: few; j_gene: TRBJ2-3; CDR3aa: CASLTGKADTQYF; CDR3nt: TGTGCCAGCTTGACAGGGAAGGCAGATACGCAGTATTTT
v_gene: TRBV29-1; d_gene: NA; abundance: NA; j_gene: TRBJ2-6; CDR3aa: CSVEGAGANVLTF; CDR3nt: TGCAGCGTTGAGGGAGCTGGGGCCAACGTCCTGACTTTC
v_gene: TRBV5-1; d_gene: TRBD2; abundance: NA; j_gene: TRBJ2-5; CDR3aa: CASSLGSGVAGRQETQYF; CDR3nt: TGCGCCAGCAGCTTGGGCTCTGGAGTAGCGGGGAGGCAAGAGACCCAGTACTTC
v_gene: TRBV5-6; d_gene: TRBD2; abundance: NA; j_gene: TRBJ2-3; CDR3aa: CASSLAASGGRVDTQYF; CDR3nt: TGTGCCAGCAGCTTGGCGGCTAGCGGGGGCAGGGTAGATACGCAGTATTTT
v_gene: TRBV5-1; d_gene: NA; abundance: NA; j_gene: TRBJ2-5; CDR3aa: CASSPRGSTQETQYF; CDR3nt: TGCGCCAGCAGCCCCAGGGGAAGTACCCAAGAGACCCAGTACTTC
v_gene: TRBV5-1; d_gene: TRBD1; abundance: NA; j_gene: TRBJ2-7; CDR3aa: CASSINTGGSYEQYF; CDR3nt: TGCGCCAGCAGCATCAATACAGGGGGTTCCTACGAGCAGTACTTC
v_gene: TRBV2; d_gene: NA; abundance: NA; j_gene: TRBJ1-1; CDR3aa: CASIPGLHTEAFF; CDR3nt: TGTGCCAGCATACCAGGGTTGCACACTGAAGCTTTCTTT
v_gene: TRBV10-3; d_gene: NA; abundance: NA; j_gene: TRBJ2-7; CDR3aa: CAISPGFYEQYF; CDR3nt: TGTGCCATCAGCCCAGGGTTCTACGAGCAGTACTTC
v_gene: TRBV25-1; d_gene: TRBD1; abundance: NA; j_gene: TRBJ1-1; CDR3aa: CASRPETGTHTEAFF; CDR3nt: TGTGCCAGCAGACCCGAGACAGGGACACACACTGAAGCTTTCTTT
v_gene: TRBV27; d_gene: NA; abundance: NA; j_gene: TRBJ1-2; CDR3aa: CASSLSGSGNYGYTF; CDR3nt: TGTGCCAGCAGTTTATCTGGCAGTGGTAACTATGGCTACACCTTC
v_gene: TRBV6-1; d_gene: TRBD2; abundance: NA; j_gene: TRBJ2-2; CDR3aa: CASTVSGGSTGELFF; CDR3nt: TGTGCCAGCACCGTTAGCGGGGGGAGCACCGGGGAGCTGTTTTTT
v_gene: TRBV28; d_gene: NA; abundance: NA; j_gene: TRBJ1-5; CDR3aa: CASSPRTGGPQHF; CDR3nt: TGTGCCAGCAGTCCCCGGACTGGTGGGCCCCAGCATTTT
v_gene: TRBV19; d_gene: TRBD1; abundance: NA; j_gene: TRBJ1-1; CDR3aa: CASSKGTAEAFF; CDR3nt: TGTGCCAGTAGTAAAGGGACAGCAGAAGCTTTCTTT
v_gene: TRBV28; d_gene: NA; abundance: NA; j_gene: TRBJ1-1; CDR3aa: CASSSEALNTEAFF; CDR3nt: TGTGCCAGCAGTTCCGAGGCATTGAACACTGAAGCTTTCTTT
v_gene: TRBV6-5; d_gene: NA; abundance: few; j_gene: TRBJ1-1; CDR3aa: CASSYSGVNTEAFF; CDR3nt: TGTGCCAGCAGTTACTCCGGGGTGAACACTGAAGCTTTCTTT
v_gene: TRBV27; d_gene: NA; abundance: NA; j_gene: TRBJ1-2; CDR3aa: CATLQGAGYTF; CDR3nt: TGTGCCACCTTACAGGGTGCCGGCTACACCTTC
v_gene: TRBV7-3; d_gene: NA; abundance: NA; j_gene: TRBJ2-1; CDR3aa: CASSPPGLGGINEQFF; CDR3nt: TGTGCCAGCAGCCCTCCGGGCCTCGGAGGGATAAATGAGCAGTTCTTC
v_gene: TRBV6-5; d_gene: NA; abundance: NA; j_gene: TRBJ1-2; CDR3aa: CASSNIRANYGYTF; CDR3nt: TGTGCCAGCAGCAATATACGAGCTAACTATGGCTACACCTTC
v_gene: TRBV6-1; d_gene: NA; abundance: few; j_gene: TRBJ1-4; CDR3aa: CASSEVGSAEKLFF; CDR3nt: TGTGCCAGCAGTGAAGTGGGCAGTGCGGAAAAACTGTTTTTT